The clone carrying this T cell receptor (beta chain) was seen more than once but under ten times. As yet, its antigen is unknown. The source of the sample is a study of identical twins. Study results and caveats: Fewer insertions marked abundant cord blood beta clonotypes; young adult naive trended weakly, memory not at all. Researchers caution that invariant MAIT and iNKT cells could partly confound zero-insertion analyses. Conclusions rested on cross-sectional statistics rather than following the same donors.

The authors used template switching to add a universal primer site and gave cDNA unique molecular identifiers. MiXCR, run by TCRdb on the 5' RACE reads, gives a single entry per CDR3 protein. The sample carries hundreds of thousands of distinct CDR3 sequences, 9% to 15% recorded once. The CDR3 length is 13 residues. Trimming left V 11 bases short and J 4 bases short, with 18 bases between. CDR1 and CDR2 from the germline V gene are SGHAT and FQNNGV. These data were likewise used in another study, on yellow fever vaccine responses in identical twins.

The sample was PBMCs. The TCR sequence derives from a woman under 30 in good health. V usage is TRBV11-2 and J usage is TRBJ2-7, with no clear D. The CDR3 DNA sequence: TGTGCCTCAAACAGAAATGAAAAGTACGAGCAGTACTTC. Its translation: CASNRNEKYEQYF.